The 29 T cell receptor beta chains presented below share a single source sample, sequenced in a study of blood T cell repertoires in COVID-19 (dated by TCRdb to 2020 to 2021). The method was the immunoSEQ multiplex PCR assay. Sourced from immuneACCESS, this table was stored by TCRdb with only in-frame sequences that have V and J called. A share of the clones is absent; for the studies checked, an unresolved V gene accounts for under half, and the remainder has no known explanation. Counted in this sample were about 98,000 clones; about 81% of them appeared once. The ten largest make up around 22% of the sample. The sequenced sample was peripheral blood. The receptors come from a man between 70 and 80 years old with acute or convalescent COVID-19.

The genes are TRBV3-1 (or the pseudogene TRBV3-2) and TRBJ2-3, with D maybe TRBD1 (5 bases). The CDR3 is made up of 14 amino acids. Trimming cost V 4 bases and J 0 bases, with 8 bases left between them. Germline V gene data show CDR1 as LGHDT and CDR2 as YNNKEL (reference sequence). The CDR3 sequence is CASSPGHSTDTQYF. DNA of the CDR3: TGTGCCAGCAGCCCTGGACACAGCACAGATACGCAGTATTTT.

CDR3 sequence: CASSLFGQLNEKLFF. The CDR3 bases are TGTGCCAGCAGCTTATTCGGACAGCTAAATGAAAAACTGTTTTTT. The chain carries TRBV7-2 and TRBJ1-4; the D gene is possibly TRBD1 (6 bases). V was trimmed by 2 bases and J by 5 bases, leaving 12 bases between them. The CDR3 covers 15 residues. Per the germline V gene, CDR1 is SGHTA and CDR2 is FQGNSA.

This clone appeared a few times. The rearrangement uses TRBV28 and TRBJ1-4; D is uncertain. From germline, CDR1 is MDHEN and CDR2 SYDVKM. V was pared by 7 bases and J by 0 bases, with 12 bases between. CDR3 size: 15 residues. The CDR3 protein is CASNRWAATNEKLFF. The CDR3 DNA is TGTGCCAGCAATAGGTGGGCAGCAACTAATGAAAAACTGTTTTTT.

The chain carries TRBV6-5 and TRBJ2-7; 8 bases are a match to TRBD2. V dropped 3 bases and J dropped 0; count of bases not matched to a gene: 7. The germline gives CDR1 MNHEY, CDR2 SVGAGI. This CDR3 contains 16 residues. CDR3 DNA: TGTGCCAGCAGTTATCTAACTAGCGGACTCTCCTACGAGCAGTACTTC. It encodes CASSYLTSGLSYEQYF.

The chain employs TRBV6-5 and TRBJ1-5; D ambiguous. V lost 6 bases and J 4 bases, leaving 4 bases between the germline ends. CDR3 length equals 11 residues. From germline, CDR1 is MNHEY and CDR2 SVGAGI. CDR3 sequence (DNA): TGTGCCAGCAGGTCAAATCAGCCCCAGCATTTT. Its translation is CASRSNQPQHF.

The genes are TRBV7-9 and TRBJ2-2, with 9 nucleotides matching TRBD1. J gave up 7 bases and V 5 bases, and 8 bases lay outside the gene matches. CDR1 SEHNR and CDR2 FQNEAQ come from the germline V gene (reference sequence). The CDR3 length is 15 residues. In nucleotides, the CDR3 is TGTGCCAGCAGCCGCGGGACAGGGTCGGGCGGGGAGCTGTTTTTT. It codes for CASSRGTGSGGELFF.

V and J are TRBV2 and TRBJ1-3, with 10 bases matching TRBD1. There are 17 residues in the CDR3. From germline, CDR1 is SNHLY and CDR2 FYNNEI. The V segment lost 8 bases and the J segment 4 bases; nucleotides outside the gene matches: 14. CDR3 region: CASGDGTGANTGNTIYF. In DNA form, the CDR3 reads TGTGCCAGCGGGGATGGGACAGGGGCGAATACGGGAAACACCATATATTTT.

The CDR3 sequence is CASSQGLGGNIQYF. CDR3 bases: TGTGCCAGCAGCCAAGGACTCGGGGGAAACATTCAGTACTTC. V is TRBV3-1 (or the pseudogene TRBV3-2) and J is TRBJ2-4; perhaps TRBD2 as D (6 bases). This CDR3 spans 14 amino acids. Germline V gene data show CDR1 as LGHDT and CDR2 as YNNKEL (reference sequence). The ends were cut back, 1 base at V and 6 bases at J, with 10 bases in the middle.

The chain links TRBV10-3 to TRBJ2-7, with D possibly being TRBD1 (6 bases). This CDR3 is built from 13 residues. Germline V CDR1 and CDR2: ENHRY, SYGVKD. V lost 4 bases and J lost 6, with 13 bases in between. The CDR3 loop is CAISAPGVGEQYF. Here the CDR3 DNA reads TGTGCCATCAGTGCCCCAGGGGTAGGCGAGCAGTACTTC.

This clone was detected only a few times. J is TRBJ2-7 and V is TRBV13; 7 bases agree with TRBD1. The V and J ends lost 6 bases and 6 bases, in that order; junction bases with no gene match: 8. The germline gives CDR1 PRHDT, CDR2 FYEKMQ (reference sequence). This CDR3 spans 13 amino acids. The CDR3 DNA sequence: TGTGCCAGCAGTCTACAGGGGATCGGCGAGCAGTACTTC. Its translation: CASSLQGIGEQYF.

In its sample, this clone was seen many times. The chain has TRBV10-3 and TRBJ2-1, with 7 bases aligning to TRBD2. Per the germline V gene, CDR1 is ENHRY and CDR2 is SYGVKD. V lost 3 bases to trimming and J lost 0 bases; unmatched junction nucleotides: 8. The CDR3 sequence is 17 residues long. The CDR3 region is CAISDPTSASSYNEQFF. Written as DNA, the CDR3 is TGTGCCATCAGTGACCCCACTAGCGCCTCCTCCTACAATGAGCAGTTCTTC.

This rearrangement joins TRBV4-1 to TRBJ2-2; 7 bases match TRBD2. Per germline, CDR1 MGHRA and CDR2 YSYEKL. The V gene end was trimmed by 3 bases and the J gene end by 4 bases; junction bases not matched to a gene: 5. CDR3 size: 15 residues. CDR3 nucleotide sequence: TGCGCCAGCAGCCACGGGACTATACTCACCGGGGAGCTGTTTTTT. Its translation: CASSHGTILTGELFF.

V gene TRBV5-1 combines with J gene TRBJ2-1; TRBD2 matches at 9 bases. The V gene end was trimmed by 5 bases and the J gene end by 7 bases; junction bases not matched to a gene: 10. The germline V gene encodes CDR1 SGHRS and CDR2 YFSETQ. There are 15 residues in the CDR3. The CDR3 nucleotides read TGCGCCAGCAGGAGGCTAGCGGGATGGGGGAATGAGCAGTTCTTC. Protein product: CASRRLAGWGNEQFF.

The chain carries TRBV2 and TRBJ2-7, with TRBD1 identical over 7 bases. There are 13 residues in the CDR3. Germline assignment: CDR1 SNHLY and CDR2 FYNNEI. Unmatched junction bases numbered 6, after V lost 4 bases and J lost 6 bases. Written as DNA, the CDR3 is TGTGCCAGCAGTGGGACAGGCGGGTCCGAGCAGTACTTC. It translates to CASSGTGGSEQYF.

The CDR3 DNA reads as TGTGCCATCAGCGGAACAGGGCTGGATACGCAGTATTTT. Encoded protein: CAISGTGLDTQYF. The genes are TRBV10-3 and TRBJ2-3; TRBD1 is a possible D gene (6 bases). Germline CDR1 is ENHRY and CDR2 is SYGVKD. V was trimmed by 6 bases and J by 6 bases, leaving 13 bases between them. The CDR3 extends over 13 amino acids.

The CDR3 loop reads CASSFLANNEQFF. DNA of the CDR3: TGCGCCAGCAGCTTTCTAGCGAACAATGAGCAGTTCTTC. The V and J genes are TRBV4-1 and TRBJ2-1; D is possibly TRBD2 (6 bases). The V gene's germline CDR1 is MGHRA and CDR2 YSYEKL. The CDR3 runs to 13 residues. The V gene lost 5 bases and the J gene lost 5 bases, with 10 bases spanning the gap.

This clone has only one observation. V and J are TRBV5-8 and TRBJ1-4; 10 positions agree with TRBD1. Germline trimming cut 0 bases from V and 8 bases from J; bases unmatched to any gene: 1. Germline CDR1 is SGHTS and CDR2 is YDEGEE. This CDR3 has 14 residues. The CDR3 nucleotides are TGTGCCAGCAGCTTGGGACAGGGGGCGGAAAAACTGTTTTTT. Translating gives CASSLGQGAEKLFF.

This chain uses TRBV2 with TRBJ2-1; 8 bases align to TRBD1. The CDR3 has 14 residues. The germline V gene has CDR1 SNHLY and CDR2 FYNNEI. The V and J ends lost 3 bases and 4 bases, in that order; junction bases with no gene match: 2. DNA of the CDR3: TGTGCCAGCAGTGATGACAGGGGATACAATGAGCAGTTCTTC. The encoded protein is CASSDDRGYNEQFF.

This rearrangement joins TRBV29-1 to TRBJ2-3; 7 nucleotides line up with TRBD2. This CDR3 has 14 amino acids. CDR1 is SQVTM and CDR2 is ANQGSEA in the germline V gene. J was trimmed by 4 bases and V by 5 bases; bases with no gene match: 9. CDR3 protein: CSVIGGSGADTQYF. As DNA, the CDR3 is TGCAGCGTTATCGGCGGGAGCGGCGCAGATACGCAGTATTTT.

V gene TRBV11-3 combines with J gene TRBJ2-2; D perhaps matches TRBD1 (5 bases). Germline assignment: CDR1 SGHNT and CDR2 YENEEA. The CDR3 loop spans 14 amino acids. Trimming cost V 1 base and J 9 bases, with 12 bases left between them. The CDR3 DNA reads TGTGCCAGCAGCTTAGGGGGCTCGGGCCGGGAGCTGTTTTTT. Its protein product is CASSLGGSGRELFF.

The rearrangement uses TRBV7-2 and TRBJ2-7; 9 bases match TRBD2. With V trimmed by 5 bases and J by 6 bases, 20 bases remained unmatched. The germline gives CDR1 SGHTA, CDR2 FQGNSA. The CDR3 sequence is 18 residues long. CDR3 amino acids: CASSPTGCLAGPSCEQYF. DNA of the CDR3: TGTGCCAGCAGCCCAACGGGGTGCCTAGCGGGGCCTTCGTGCGAGCAGTACTTC.

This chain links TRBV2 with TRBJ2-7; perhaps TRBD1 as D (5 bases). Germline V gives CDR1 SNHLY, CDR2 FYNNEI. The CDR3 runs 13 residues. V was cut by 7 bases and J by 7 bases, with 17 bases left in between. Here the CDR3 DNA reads TGTGCCAGCAACCCGGCAGGGCTGAGGGAGCAGTACTTC. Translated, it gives CASNPAGLREQYF.

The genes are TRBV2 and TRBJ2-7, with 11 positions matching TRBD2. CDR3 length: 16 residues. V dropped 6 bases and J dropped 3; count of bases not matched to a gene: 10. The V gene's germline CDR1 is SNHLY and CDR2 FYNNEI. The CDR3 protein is CASRGPPGLADYEQYF. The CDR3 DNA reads TGTGCCAGCAGGGGACCTCCGGGACTAGCGGACTACGAGCAGTACTTC. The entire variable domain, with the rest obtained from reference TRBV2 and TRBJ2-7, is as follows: EPEVTQTPSHQVTQMGQEVILRCVPISNHLYFYWYRQILGQKVEFLVSFYNNEISEKSEIFDDQFSVERPDGSNFTLKIRSTKLEDSAMYFCASRGPPGLADYEQYFGPGTRLTVT.

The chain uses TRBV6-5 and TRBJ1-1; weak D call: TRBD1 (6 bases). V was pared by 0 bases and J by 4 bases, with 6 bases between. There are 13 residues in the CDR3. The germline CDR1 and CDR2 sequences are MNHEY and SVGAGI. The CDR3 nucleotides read TGTGCCAGCAGTTACTCAGGGGGCACTGAAGCTTTCTTT. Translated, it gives CASSYSGGTEAFF.

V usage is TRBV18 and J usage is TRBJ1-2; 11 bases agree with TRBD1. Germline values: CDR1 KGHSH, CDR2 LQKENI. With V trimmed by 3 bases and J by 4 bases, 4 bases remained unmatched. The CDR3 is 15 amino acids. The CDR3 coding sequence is TGTGCCAGCTCACCCGGACAGGGGGCCGGCTATGGCTACACCTTC. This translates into CASSPGQGAGYGYTF.

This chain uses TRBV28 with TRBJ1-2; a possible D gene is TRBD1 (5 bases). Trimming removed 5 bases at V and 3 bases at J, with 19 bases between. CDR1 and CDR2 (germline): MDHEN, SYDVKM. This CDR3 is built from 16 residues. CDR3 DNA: TGTGCCAGCAGTCTCCCCCCGACGTCAGGGTACTATGGCTACACCTTC. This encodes CASSLPPTSGYYGYTF.

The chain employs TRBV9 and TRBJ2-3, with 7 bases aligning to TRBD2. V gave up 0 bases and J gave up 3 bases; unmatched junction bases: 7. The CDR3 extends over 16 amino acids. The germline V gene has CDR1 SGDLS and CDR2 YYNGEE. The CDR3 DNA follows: TGTGCCAGCAGCGTAGGGTACGGAGCGGGAACAGATACGCAGTATTTT. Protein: CASSVGYGAGTDTQYF.

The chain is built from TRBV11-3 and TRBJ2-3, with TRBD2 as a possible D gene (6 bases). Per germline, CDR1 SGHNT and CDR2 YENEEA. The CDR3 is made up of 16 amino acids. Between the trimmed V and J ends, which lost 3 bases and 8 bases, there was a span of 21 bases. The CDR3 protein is CASSLTLFSGDGTQYF. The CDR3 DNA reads TGTGCCAGCAGCTTGACACTCTTTAGCGGAGACGGTACGCAGTATTTT.

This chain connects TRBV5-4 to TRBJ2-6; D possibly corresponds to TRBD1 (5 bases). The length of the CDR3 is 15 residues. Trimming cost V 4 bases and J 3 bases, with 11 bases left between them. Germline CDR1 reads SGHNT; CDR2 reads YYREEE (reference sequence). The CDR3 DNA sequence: TGTGCCAGCAGCATTGCAGGGCGTGGGGCCAACGTCCTGACTTTC. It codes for CASSIAGRGANVLTF.